The T cell receptor beta chain described here comes from a study of control samples from healthy donors and cancer patients. Assay: immunoSEQ multiplex PCR; the TCRdb copy retains only in-frame clones and omits some. Its table records fewer than 200,000 clones. This CDR3 is 16 amino acids long. The germline V gene encodes CDR1 SGHAT and CDR2 FQNNGV. J gave up 2 bases and V 8 bases, and 11 bases lay outside the gene matches. V usage is TRBV11-2 and J usage is TRBJ2-1; 8 bases align to TRBD2. The sequenced material came from blood. The sequence was collected from a woman aged 25 to 39 in good health. The CDR3 DNA is TGTGCCAGCGCTCGGGGCTGGCGGGGGGCCTACAATGAGCAGTTCTTC. Translating it yields CASARGWRGAYNEQFF.